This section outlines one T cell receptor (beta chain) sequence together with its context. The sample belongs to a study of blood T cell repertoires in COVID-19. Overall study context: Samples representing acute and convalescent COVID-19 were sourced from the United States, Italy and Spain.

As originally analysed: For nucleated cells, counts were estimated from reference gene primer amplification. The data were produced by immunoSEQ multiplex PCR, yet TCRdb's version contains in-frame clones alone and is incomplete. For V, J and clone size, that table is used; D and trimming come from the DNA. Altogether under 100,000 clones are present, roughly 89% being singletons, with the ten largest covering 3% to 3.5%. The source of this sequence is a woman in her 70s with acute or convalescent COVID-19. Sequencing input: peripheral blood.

CDR3 sequence reads: CASSLGRASFSTDTQYF. The CDR3 coding sequence is TGTGCCAGCAGTTTAGGCAGGGCCTCGTTTAGCACAGATACGCAGTATTTT. V usage is TRBV28 and J usage is TRBJ2-3, with D possibly being TRBD1 (5 bases). This CDR3 has 17 amino acids. The germline V and J ends were trimmed by 2 bases and 0 bases, with 15 bases remaining between them. Germline V lookup: CDR1 MDHEN, CDR2 SYDVKM.